The present T cell receptor beta chain was sequenced within a study of shared clonotypes between healthy human individuals. Overall study context: CD8 memory received one plate per donor, CD8 naive two, CD4 memory three and CD4 naive three.

Terminally differentiated effector memory CD45RA+ cells were left out of the naive CD8 fraction, which was CD45RO-negative and positively selected for CCR7. The assay was immunoSEQ multiplex PCR, and TCRdb's table has in-frame clones only and misses some. The table includes about 600,000 clones, 95% detected once. The CDR3 totals 15 residues. The germline V gene has CDR1 SGHNT and CDR2 YYREEE (reference sequence). Trimming removed 0 bases at V and 5 bases at J, with 11 bases between. This clone was seen a single time. This chain links TRBV5-4 with TRBJ2-2; TRBD2 might be the D (6 bases). Sample: naive CD8+ T cells sorted from blood. The clonotype comes from a woman aged 25 to 45 in good health. The CDR3 DNA is TGTGCCAGCAGCTTGGCGTGGGGAGGAACCGGGGAGCTGTTTTTT. This translates into CASSLAWGGTGELFF.